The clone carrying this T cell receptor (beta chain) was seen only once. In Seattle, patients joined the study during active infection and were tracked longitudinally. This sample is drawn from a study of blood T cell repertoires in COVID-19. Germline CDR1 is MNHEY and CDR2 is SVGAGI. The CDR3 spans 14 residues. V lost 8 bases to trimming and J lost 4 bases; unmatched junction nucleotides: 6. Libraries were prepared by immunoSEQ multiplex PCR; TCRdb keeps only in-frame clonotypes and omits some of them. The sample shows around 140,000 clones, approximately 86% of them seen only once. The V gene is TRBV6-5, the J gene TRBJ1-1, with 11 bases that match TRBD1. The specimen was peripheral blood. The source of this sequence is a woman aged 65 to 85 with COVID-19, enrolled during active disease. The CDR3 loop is CASCRTGGFTEAFF. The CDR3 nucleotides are TGTGCCAGCTGTAGGACAGGGGGCTTCACTGAAGCTTTCTTT.